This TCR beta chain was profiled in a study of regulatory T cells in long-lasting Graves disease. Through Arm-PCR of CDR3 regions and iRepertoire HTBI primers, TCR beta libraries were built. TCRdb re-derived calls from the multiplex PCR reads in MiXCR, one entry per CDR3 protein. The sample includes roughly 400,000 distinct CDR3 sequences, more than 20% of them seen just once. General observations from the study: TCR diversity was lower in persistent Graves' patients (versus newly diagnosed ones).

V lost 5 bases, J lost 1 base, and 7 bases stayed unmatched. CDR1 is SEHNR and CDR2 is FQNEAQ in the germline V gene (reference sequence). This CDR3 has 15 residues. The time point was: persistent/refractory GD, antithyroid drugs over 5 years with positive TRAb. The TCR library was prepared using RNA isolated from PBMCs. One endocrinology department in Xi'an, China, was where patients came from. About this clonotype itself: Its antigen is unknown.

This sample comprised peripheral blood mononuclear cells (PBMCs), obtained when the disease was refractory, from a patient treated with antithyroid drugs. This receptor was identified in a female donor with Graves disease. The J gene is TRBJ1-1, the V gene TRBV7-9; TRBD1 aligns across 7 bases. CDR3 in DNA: TGTGCCAGCAGCGCTCCAGGGGGTTCGAACACTGAAGCTTTCTTT. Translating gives CASSAPGGSNTEAFF.